These 25 T cell receptor beta chains originate from one sample sequenced in a study of sequential checkpoint blockade in melanoma. Sequenced by immunoSEQ multiplex PCR; TCRdb stores in-frame clones only, minus some. The sample contains fewer than 15,000 clones, roughly 81% of which appear only once. Treatment of the sample: randomized to nivolumab then ipilimumab (arm A) or the reverse (arm B). Source: CD8+ T cells sorted from blood (inferred from file names), taken from a patient given nivolumab and ipilimumab in sequence. The receptors derive from a human donor with melanoma.

This chain links TRBV6-1 with TRBJ2-1; 13 nucleotides match TRBD2. Germline V gene data show CDR1 as MNHNS and CDR2 as SASEGT. The V gene end was trimmed by 1 base and the J gene end by 6 bases; junction bases not matched to a gene: 0. This CDR3 is built from 15 residues. The DNA for the CDR3 is TGTGCCAGCAGTGAAGGGACTAGCGGGAGCAATGAGCAGTTCTTC. Translation: CASSEGTSGSNEQFF.

The V call is TRBV2, the J call TRBJ2-3, with 13 bases lining up with TRBD2. CDR1 and CDR2 from the germline V gene are SNHLY and FYNNEI. V gave up 6 bases and J gave up 3 bases; unmatched junction bases: 3. The CDR3 spans 15 residues. CDR3 loop: CASSLLAGGTDTQYF. The CDR3, as DNA: TGTGCCAGCAGCTTACTAGCGGGGGGGACAGATACGCAGTATTTT.

This clone occurred a few times. The chain uses TRBV10-3 and TRBJ1-2; no firm D call. V was pared by 0 bases and J by 6 bases, with 8 bases between. Germline V CDR1 and CDR2: ENHRY, SYGVKD. The CDR3 is 13 residues long. The CDR3 DNA reads as TGTGCCATCAGTGAGTCCGGCCGGGATGGCTACACCTTC. Protein: CAISESGRDGYTF.

The chain recombines TRBV25-1 with TRBJ2-2; 9 bases agree with TRBD2. The CDR3 loop spans 15 amino acids. Trimming took 6 bases from V and 4 from J; bases not matched to a gene: 6. The germline V gene encodes CDR1 MGHDK and CDR2 SYGVNS. The CDR3, as DNA: TGTGCCAGCAGCCGGGTAGCGGGGGCCACCGGGGAGCTGTTTTTT. Translation: CASSRVAGATGELFF.

The sample holds one count of this clone. The chain carries TRBV9 and TRBJ1-2, with D uncertain. This CDR3 contains 13 residues. Trimming stripped 3 bases from V and 3 bases from J, with 9 bases between. Per germline, CDR1 SGDLS and CDR2 YYNGEE. CDR3 amino acids: CASSGEVYYGYTF. As DNA, the CDR3 is TGTGCCAGCAGCGGAGAGGTGTACTATGGCTACACCTTC.

V is TRBV7-8 and J is TRBJ2-3; 7 nucleotides match TRBD2. The J segment lost 7 bases and the V segment lost 5 bases, leaving 9 bases of the junction unmatched. This CDR3 is 14 amino acids long. CDR1 is SGHVS and CDR2 is FQNEAQ in the germline V gene. This chain's CDR3 is CASSLRSSGNTQYF. As DNA, the CDR3 is TGTGCCAGCAGCCTAAGGTCTAGCGGTAATACGCAGTATTTT. The full variable domain, completed using reference TRBV7-8 and TRBJ2-3, is GAGVSQSPRYKVAKRGQDVALRCDPISGHVSLFWYQQALGQGPEFLTYFQNEAQLDKSGLPSDRFFAERPEGSVSTLKIQRTQQEDSAVYLCASSLRSSGNTQYFGPGTRLTVL.

This rearrangement joins TRBV9 to TRBJ2-3, with no clear D. CDR1 and CDR2 (germline): SGDLS, YYNGEE. The CDR3 is 14 residues long. V dropped 4 bases and J dropped 2 bases, with 11 bases sitting between them. The CDR3 DNA reads as TGTGCCAGCAGCCTCAGTGATCTCACAGATACGCAGTATTTT. Protein product: CASSLSDLTDTQYF.

The rearrangement joins TRBV27 to TRBJ2-7; TRBD2 is a possible D gene (5 bases). V was trimmed by 4 bases and J by 2 bases, leaving 9 bases between them. CDR3 size: 13 residues. The germline gives CDR1 MNHEY, CDR2 SMNVEV (reference sequence). The chain's CDR3 is CASSSRGPYEQYF. The CDR3 DNA reads as TGTGCCAGCAGTTCCCGAGGGCCCTACGAGCAGTACTTC.

This chain joins TRBV28 and TRBJ1-5, with D unresolved. The germline gives CDR1 MDHEN, CDR2 SYDVKM. This CDR3 contains 15 residues. The germline V and J ends were trimmed by 0 bases and 3 bases, with 9 bases remaining between them. CDR3 region: CASSLWTTNNQPQHF. CDR3 nucleotides: TGTGCCAGCAGTTTATGGACTACAAACAATCAGCCCCAGCATTTT.

The rearrangement joins TRBV4-2 to TRBJ1-6; D is uncertain. The CDR3 spans 15 residues. V dropped 4 bases and J dropped 8 bases, with 15 bases sitting between them. Germline-derived CDR1 and CDR2 are LGHNA and YNFKEQ. The CDR3 sequence: CASSPSVGFDSPLHF. The CDR3 region has the DNA TGTGCCAGCAGCCCAAGCGTGGGTTTTGATTCACCCCTCCACTTT.

The V and J genes are TRBV9 and TRBJ2-5, with a weak D call TRBD2 (5 bases). The J call is doubtful: the DNA matches TRBJ2-7 better. Germline values: CDR1 SGDLS, CDR2 YYNGEE. This CDR3 spans 14 amino acids. The CDR3 reads CASSVGAGGVEQYF. The CDR3 bases are TGTGCCAGCAGCGTAGGGGCAGGAGGAGTCGAGCAGTACTTC.

The gene calls are TRBV28 and TRBJ2-5; TRBD2 matches at 14 bases. With V trimmed by 5 bases and J by 2 bases, 4 bases remained unmatched. Germline CDR1 MDHEN, CDR2 SYDVKM. This CDR3 comprises 16 residues. CDR3 bases: TGTGCCAGCAGTGAAGGGACTAGCGGGGGACAAGAGACCCAGTACTTC. Translation gives CASSEGTSGGQETQYF. Full variable domain (rest looked up from reference TRBV28 and TRBJ2-5): DVKVTQSSRYLVKRTGEKVFLECVQDMDHENMFWYRQDPGLGLRLIYFSYDVKMKEKGDIPEGYSVSREKKERFSLILESASTNQTSMYLCASSEGTSGGQETQYFGPGTRLLVL.

This chain joins TRBV2 and TRBJ1-2; tentatively, D is TRBD1 (5 bases). Germline lookup yields CDR1 SNHLY and CDR2 FYNNEI. The CDR3 covers 13 residues. Trimming cost V 9 bases and J 4 bases, with 15 bases left between them. Written as DNA, the CDR3 is TGTGCCAGACCTGGGGCGGTAATCTATGGCTACACCTTC. Protein product: CARPGAVIYGYTF.

The chain is built from TRBV19 and TRBJ2-7; D not resolved. The germline gives CDR1 LNHDA, CDR2 SQIVND (reference sequence). Trimming took off 0 bases at V and 2 bases at J, with 8 bases between the two ends. This CDR3 region has 14 residues. CDR3 nucleotides: TGTGCCAGTAGTATAGATCACTACCCCTACGAGCAGTACTTC. It translates to CASSIDHYPYEQYF.

The chain employs TRBV7-6 and TRBJ2-2, with TRBD2 as a possible D gene (6 bases). With 4 bases removed from V and 6 bases from J, the gap between germline ends came to 15 bases. There are 15 residues in the CDR3. Germline CDR1 is SGHVS and CDR2 is FNYEAQ. This chain's CDR3 is CASSSRDSGAGELFF. CDR3 in DNA: TGTGCCAGCAGCTCGCGGGATAGTGGGGCCGGGGAGCTGTTTTTT.

In its sample, this clone was seen a few times. The J gene is TRBJ2-7, the V gene TRBV19; a possible D gene is TRBD1 (6 bases). Per germline, CDR1 LNHDA and CDR2 SQIVND (reference sequence). The CDR3 length is 16 residues. Trimming cost V 3 bases and J 0 bases, with 15 bases left between them. As DNA, the CDR3 is TGTGCCAGTAGTATGGGCCGGACAGAAGCCTCCTACGAGCAGTACTTC. Its protein product is CASSMGRTEASYEQYF.

The V and J genes are TRBV6-1 and TRBJ2-7, with D possibly being TRBD2 (6 bases). This CDR3 comprises 14 residues. Between the trimmed V and J ends, which lost 3 bases and 1 base, there was a span of 10 bases. Looked up from germline, CDR1 is MNHNS and CDR2 is SASEGT. CDR3 sequence reads: CASSDMGGSYEQYF. CDR3 sequence (DNA): TGTGCCAGCAGTGACATGGGGGGTTCCTACGAGCAGTACTTC.

The chain links TRBV19 to TRBJ1-2, with no clear D. Germline V CDR1 and CDR2: LNHDA, SQIVND (reference sequence). V shed 3 bases and J shed 2 bases, with 7 bases lying between them. There are 13 residues in the CDR3. CDR3 nucleotide sequence: TGTGCCAGTAGTATGGGCGGGAACTATGGCTACACCTTC. It is translated as CASSMGGNYGYTF.

This sequence joins TRBV18 and TRBJ2-1; TRBD2 aligns across 10 bases. Germline V CDR1 and CDR2: KGHSH, LQKENI. V lost 8 bases, J lost 7 bases, and 8 bases stayed unmatched. The CDR3 has 14 residues. CDR3 sequence reads: CASRSGRGLNEQFF. DNA for the CDR3: TGTGCCAGCCGAAGCGGGAGGGGATTGAATGAGCAGTTCTTC. Variable domain in full (rest from reference TRBV18 and TRBJ2-1): NAGVMQNPRHLVRRRGQEARLRCSPMKGHSHVYWYRQLPEEGLKFMVYLQKENIIDESGMPKERFSAEFPKEGPSILRIQQVVRGDSAAYFCASRSGRGLNEQFFGPGTRLTVL.

J is TRBJ2-3 and V is TRBV5-6, with TRBD2 matching over 9 bases. This CDR3 region has 15 residues. The germline CDR1 and CDR2 sequences are SGHDT and YYEEEE. Unmatched junction bases numbered 2, after V lost 1 base and J lost 2 bases. DNA for the CDR3: TGTGCCAGCAGCTTGCCTAGCGGGATCACAGATACGCAGTATTTT. Its translation: CASSLPSGITDTQYF.

V and J are TRBV6-5 and TRBJ1-2; tentative D call: TRBD1 (5 bases). Germline values: CDR1 MNHEY, CDR2 SVGAGI. The CDR3 runs 12 residues. Trimming removed 2 bases from V and 4 bases from J, with 5 bases in between. The CDR3 DNA reads TGTGCCAGCAGTTACGACAGCTATGGCTACACCTTC. Translated, it gives CASSYDSYGYTF.

The chain links TRBV27 to TRBJ1-1; TRBD1 is a possible D gene (5 bases). Trimming left V 5 bases short and J 5 bases short, with 12 bases between. CDR1 is MNHEY, CDR2 SMNVEV, per germline (reference sequence). The CDR3 length is 13 residues. Written as DNA, the CDR3 is TGTGCCAGCAGTGCCCAACAGGCAACTGAAGCTTTCTTT. Its translation is CASSAQQATEAFF.

This clone was counted between two and nine times. This chain links TRBV9 with TRBJ1-5, with 8 bases aligning to TRBD1. The CDR3 extends over 14 amino acids. From germline, CDR1 is SGDLS and CDR2 YYNGEE. J lost 6 bases, V lost 0 bases, and 2 bases had no gene match. In DNA, the CDR3 is TGTGCCAGCAGCGTAGGACAGGGGTTTCAGCCCCAGCATTTT. This sequence encodes CASSVGQGFQPQHF.

This clone was counted only a few times. The CDR3 region has the DNA TGTGCCACCAGCAGAGGGGCTGTGACAGATACGCAGTATTTT. Its protein product is CATSRGAVTDTQYF. The chain is built from TRBV15 and TRBJ2-3; D gene unclear. Per the germline V gene, CDR1 is LNHNV and CDR2 is YYDKDF (reference sequence). The CDR3 spans 14 residues. V lost 1 base and J lost 3, with 8 bases in between.

This chain joins TRBV7-8 and TRBJ2-7, with D unresolved. Trimming removed 1 base at V and 4 bases at J, with 14 bases between. CDR1 is SGHVS, CDR2 FQNEAQ, per germline. This CDR3 has 15 amino acids. DNA for the CDR3: TGTGCCAGCAGCTTAGGGCCAAACCCCCTTTACGAGCAGTACTTC. Its translation: CASSLGPNPLYEQYF.